This T cell receptor beta chain was retrieved from a study of T cells in Graves' hyperthyroidism and ophthalmopathy. About the study: Peripheral blood was acquired at first diagnosis, ahead of any therapy whatsoever.

Amplified TCR beta CDR3 regions came from RNA transcripts. HTBI primers were the set used in a first-round RT-PCR of the TCR CDR3. MiXCR was run by TCRdb on the multiplex PCR reads, yielding one entry per CDR3 protein. The top ten clones hold around 14% of a sample with approximately 400,000 distinct CDR3 sequences, around 16% of them seen once. V was pared by 4 bases and J by 7 bases, with 2 bases of the junction left unmatched. The CDR3 runs to 13 residues. Germline lookup yields CDR1 DFQATT and CDR2 SNEGSKA (reference sequence). This clonotype was seen a handful of times. Over 18 months, lack of ophthalmopathy progression marked Graves' hyperthyroidism as stable.

The chain employs TRBV20-1 and TRBJ1-6; TRBD1 aligns across 9 bases. The receptor was isolated from a woman aged 18-30 years with Graves' hyperthyroidism. Sample: blood. The CDR3 DNA follows: TGCAGTGCTACCGGGACAGGGAATTCACCCCTCCACTTT. Translating it yields CSATGTGNSPLHF.